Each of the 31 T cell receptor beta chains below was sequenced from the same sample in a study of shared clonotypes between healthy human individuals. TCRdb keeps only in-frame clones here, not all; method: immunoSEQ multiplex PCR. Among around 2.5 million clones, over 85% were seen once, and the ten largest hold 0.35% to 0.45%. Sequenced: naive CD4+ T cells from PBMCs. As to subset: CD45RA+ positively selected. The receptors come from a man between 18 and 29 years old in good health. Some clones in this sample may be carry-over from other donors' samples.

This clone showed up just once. The CDR3 sequence is CASSEEDDLRELYSNQPQHF. The CDR3 DNA reads as TGTGCCAGCAGTGAAGAAGATGACCTCCGGGAGCTTTATAGCAATCAGCCCCAGCATTTT. This chain uses TRBV6-1 with TRBJ1-5; no clear D. This CDR3 is built from 20 residues. Germline V gene lookup returns CDR1 MNHNS and CDR2 SASEGT. The ends were cut back, 1 base at V and 0 bases at J, with 22 bases in the middle.

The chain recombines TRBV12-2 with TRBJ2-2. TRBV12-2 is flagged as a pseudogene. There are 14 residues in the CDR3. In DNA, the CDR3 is TGTGCATCACGGGCAGATGAAACGACCGGGGAGCTGTTTTTT. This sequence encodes CASRADETTGELFF.

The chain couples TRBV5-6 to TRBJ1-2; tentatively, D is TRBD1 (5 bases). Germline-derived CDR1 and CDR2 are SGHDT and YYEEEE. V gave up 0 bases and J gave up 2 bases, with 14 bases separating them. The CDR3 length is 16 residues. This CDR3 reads CASSLESSGLNYGYTF. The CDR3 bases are TGTGCCAGCAGCTTGGAGTCGTCAGGGTTGAACTATGGCTACACCTTC. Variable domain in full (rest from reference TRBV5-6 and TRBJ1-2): DAGVTQSPTHLIKTRGQQVTLRCSPKSGHDTVSWYQQALGQGPQFIFQYYEEEERQRGNFPDRFSGHQFPNYSSELNVNALLLGDSALYLCASSLESSGLNYGYTFGSGTRLTVV.

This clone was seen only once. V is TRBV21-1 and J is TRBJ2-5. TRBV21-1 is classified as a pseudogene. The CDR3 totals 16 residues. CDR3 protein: CASSKNGPLSQETQYF. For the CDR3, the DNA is TGTGCCAGCAGCAAAAACGGCCCCCTTAGCCAAGAGACCCAGTACTTC.

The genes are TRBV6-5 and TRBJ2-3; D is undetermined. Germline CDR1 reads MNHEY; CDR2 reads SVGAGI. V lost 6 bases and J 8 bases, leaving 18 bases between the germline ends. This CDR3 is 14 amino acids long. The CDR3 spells CASSPAAVGGTQYF. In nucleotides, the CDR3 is TGTGCCAGCAGCCCCGCGGCAGTAGGCGGTACGCAGTATTTT.

The CDR3: CASSPFVGFSTDTQYF. The CDR3 DNA is TGTGCCAGCAGTCCGTTCGTGGGGTTTTCCACAGATACGCAGTATTTT. The V call is TRBV27, the J call TRBJ2-3; D uncertain. V was pared by 5 bases and J by 2 bases, with 17 bases between. Germline V gives CDR1 MNHEY, CDR2 SMNVEV (reference sequence). The length of the CDR3 is 16 residues.

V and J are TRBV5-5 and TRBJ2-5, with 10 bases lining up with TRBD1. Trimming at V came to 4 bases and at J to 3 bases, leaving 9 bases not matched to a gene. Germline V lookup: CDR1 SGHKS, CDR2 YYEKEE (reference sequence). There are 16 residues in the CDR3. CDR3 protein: CASSALTGGAKETQYF. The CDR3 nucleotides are TGTGCCAGCAGCGCGCTGACAGGGGGCGCAAAAGAGACCCAGTACTTC.

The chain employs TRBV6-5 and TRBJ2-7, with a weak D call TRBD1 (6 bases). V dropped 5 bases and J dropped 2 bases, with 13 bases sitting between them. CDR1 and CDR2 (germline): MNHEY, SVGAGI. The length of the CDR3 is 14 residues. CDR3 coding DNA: TGTGCCAGCAGTGTAGGGGACAACACCTACGAGCAGTACTTC. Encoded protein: CASSVGDNTYEQYF.

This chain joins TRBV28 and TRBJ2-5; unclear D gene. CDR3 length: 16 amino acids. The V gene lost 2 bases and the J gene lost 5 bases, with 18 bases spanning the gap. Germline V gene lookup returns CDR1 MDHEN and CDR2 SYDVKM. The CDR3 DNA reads TGTGCCAGCAGTTTACCCATTGGGCTCCCTGGGGAGACCCAGTACTTC. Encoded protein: CASSLPIGLPGETQYF.

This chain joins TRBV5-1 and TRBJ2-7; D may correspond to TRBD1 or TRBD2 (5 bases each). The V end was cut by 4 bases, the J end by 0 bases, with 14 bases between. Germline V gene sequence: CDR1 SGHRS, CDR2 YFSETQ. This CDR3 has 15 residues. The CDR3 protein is CASSETGRSSYEQYF. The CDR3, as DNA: TGCGCCAGCAGCGAAACGGGGCGTAGCTCCTACGAGCAGTACTTC.

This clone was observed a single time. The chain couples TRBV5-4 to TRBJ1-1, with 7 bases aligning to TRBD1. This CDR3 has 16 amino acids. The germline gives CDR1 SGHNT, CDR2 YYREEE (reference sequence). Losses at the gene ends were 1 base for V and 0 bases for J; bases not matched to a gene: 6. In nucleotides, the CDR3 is TGTGCCAGCAGCTTGTCTATCAGGGGGTTGAACACTGAAGCTTTCTTT. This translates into CASSLSIRGLNTEAFF. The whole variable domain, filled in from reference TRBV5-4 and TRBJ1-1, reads ETGVTQSPTHLIKTRGQQVTLRCSSQSGHNTVSWYQQALGQGPQFIFQYYREEENGRGNFPPRFSGLQFPNYSSELNVNALELDDSALYLCASSLSIRGLNTEAFFGQGTRLTVV.

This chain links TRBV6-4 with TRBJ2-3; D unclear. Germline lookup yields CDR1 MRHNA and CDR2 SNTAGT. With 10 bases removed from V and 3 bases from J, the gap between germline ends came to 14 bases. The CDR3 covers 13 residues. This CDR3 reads CATAERVTDTQYF. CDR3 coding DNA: TGTGCCACTGCGGAAAGGGTAACAGATACGCAGTATTTT.

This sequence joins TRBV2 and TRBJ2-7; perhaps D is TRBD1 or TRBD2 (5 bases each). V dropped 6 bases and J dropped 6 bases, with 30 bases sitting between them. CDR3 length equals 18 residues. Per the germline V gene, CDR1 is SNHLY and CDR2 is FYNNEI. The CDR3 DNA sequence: TGTGCCAGCAGCCCCTGGAGGCAGGGAACGGCTGGGTTAGGCGAGCAGTACTTC. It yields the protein CASSPWRQGTAGLGEQYF.

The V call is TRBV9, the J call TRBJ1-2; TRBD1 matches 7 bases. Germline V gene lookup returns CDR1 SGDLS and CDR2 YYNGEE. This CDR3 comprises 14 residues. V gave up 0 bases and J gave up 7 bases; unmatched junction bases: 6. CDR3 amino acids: CASSVERGGRGYTF. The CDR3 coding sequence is TGTGCCAGCAGCGTAGAGAGAGGGGGCCGTGGCTACACCTTC. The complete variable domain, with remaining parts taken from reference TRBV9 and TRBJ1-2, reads DSGVTQTPKHLITATGQRVTLRCSPRSGDLSVYWYQQSLDQGLQFLIQYYNGEERAKGNILERFSAQQFPDLHSELNLSSLELGDSALYFCASSVERGGRGYTFGSGTRLTVV.

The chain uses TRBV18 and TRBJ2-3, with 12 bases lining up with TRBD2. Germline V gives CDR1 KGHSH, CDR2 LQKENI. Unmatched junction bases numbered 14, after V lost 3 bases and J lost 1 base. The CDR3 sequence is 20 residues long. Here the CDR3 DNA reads TGTGCCAGCTCACCCGGACTAGCGGGAACTTTTATCCCCCGCACAGATACGCAGTATTTT. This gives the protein CASSPGLAGTFIPRTDTQYF.

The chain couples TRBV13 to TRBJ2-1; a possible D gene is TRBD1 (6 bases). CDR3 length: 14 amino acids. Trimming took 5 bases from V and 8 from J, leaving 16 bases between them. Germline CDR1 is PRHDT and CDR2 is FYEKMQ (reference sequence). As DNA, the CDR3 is TGTGCCAGCAGCCGGTCTTTACAGGGTGATGAGCAGTTCTTC. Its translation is CASSRSLQGDEQFF. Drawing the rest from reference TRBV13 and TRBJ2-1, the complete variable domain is AAGVIQSPRHLIKEKRETATLKCYPIPRHDTVYWYQQGPGQDPQFLISFYEKMQSDKGSIPDRFSAQQFSDYHSELNMSSLELGDSALYFCASSRSLQGDEQFFGPGTRLTVL.

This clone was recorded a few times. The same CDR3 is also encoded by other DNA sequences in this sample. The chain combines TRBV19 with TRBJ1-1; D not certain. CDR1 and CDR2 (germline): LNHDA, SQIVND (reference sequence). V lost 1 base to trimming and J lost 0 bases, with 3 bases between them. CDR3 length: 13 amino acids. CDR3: CASSIVVNTEAFF. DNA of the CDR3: TGTGCCAGTAGTATAGTGGTGAACACTGAAGCTTTCTTT.

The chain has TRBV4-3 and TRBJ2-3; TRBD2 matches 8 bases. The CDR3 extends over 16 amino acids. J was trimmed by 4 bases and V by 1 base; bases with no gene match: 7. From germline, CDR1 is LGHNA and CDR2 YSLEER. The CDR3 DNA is TGCGCCAGCAGCCAAGCGTGGAGCGGGAGCGCAGATACGCAGTATTTT. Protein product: CASSQAWSGSADTQYF.

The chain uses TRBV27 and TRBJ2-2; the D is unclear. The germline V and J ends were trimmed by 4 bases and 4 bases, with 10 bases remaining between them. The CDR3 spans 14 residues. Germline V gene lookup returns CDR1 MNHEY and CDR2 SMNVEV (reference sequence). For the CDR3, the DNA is TGTGCCAGCAGTTCCTTCGGACCCACCGGGGAGCTGTTTTTT. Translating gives CASSSFGPTGELFF.

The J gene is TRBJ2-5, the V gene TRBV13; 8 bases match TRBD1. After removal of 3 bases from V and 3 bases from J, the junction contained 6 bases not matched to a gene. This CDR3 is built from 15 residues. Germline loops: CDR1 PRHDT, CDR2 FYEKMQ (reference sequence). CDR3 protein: CASSLPGQVEETQYF. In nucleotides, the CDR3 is TGTGCCAGCAGCTTGCCGGGACAGGTTGAAGAGACCCAGTACTTC.

Here the CDR3 reads CAISVGASSYNEQFF. The CDR3 bases are TGTGCCATCAGTGTTGGGGCGAGCTCCTACAATGAGCAGTTCTTC. The rearrangement joins TRBV10-3 to TRBJ2-1; perhaps TRBD1 as D (5 bases). Trimming stripped 4 bases from V and 0 bases from J, with 10 bases between. The germline V gene has CDR1 ENHRY and CDR2 SYGVKD. CDR3 size: 15 residues.

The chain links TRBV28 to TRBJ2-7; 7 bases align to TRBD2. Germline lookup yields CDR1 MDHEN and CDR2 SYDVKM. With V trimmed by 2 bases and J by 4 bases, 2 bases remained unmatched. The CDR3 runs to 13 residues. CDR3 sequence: CASSLAGEYEQYF. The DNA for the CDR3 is TGTGCCAGCAGTTTAGCGGGAGAGTACGAGCAGTACTTC.

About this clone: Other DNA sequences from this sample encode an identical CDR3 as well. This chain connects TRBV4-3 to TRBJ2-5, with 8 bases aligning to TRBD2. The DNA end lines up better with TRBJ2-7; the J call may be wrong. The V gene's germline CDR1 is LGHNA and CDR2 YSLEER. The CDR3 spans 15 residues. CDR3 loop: CASSQATSGSYEQYF. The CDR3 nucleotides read TGCGCCAGCAGCCAAGCCACTAGCGGATCCTACGAGCAGTACTTC.

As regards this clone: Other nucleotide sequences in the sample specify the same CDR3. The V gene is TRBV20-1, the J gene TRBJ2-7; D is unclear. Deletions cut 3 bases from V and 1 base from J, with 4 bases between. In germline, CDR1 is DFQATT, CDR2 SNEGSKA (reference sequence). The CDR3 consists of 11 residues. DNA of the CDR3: TGCAGTGCTAGCCAGTCCTACGAGCAGTACTTC. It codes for CSASQSYEQYF.

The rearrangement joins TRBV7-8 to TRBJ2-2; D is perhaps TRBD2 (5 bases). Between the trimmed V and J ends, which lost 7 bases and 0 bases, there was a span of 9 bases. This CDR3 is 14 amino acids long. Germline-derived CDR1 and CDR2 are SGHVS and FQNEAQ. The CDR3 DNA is TGTGCCAGCACCACACTAGCGAACACCGGGGAGCTGTTTTTT. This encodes CASTTLANTGELFF.

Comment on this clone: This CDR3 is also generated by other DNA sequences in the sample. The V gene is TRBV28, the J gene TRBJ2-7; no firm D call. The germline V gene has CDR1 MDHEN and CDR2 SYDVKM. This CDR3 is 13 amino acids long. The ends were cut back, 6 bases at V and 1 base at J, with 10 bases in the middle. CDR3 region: CASSSGRSYEQYF. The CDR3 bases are TGTGCCAGCAGCTCCGGACGGTCCTACGAGCAGTACTTC.

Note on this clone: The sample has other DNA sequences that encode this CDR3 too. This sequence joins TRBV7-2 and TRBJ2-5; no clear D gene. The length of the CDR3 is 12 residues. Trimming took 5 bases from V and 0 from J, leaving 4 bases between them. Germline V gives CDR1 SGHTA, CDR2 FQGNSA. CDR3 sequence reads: CASSLYQETQYF. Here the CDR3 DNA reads TGTGCCAGCAGCCTGTACCAAGAGACCCAGTACTTC.

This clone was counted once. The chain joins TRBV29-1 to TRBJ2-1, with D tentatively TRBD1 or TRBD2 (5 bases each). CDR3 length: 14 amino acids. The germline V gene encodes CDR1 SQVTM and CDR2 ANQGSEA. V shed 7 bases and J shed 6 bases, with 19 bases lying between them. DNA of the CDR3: TGCAGCGCCCGTCCAGGGTCAGGGACCAATGAGCAGTTCTTC. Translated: CSARPGSGTNEQFF.

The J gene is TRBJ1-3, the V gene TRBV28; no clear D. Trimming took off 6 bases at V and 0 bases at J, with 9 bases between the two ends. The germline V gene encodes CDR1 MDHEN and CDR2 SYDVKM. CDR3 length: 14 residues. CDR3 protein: CASSLWNSGNTIYF. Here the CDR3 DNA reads TGTGCCAGCAGCCTTTGGAACTCTGGAAACACCATATATTTT.

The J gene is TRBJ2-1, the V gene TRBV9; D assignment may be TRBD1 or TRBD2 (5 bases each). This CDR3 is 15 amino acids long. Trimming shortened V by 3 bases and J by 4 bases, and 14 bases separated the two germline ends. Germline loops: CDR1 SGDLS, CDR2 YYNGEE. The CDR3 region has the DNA TGTGCCAGCAGCGCCTCGGGGCCCCCGTACAATGAGCAGTTCTTC. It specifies CASSASGPPYNEQFF.

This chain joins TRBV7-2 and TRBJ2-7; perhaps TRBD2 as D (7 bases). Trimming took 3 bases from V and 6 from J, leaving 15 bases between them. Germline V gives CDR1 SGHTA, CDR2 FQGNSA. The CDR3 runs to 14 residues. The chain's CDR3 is CASSFLNREGEQYF. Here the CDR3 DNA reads TGTGCCAGCAGCTTTCTGAACAGGGAGGGCGAGCAGTACTTC.